A single sample gave rise to the 3 T cell receptor beta chains below, sequenced in a study of blood T cell repertoires in COVID-19. This table comes from immunoSEQ multiplex PCR, and its TCRdb copy is limited to in-frame clones, with some not included. Among 95,000 to 110,000 clones, about 80% were seen once, and the ten largest hold approximately 3.3%. Sequenced: peripheral blood. The receptors stem from a woman aged 80 or over with active or convalescent COVID-19.

The CDR3 loop is CASSSPTDNSGNTIYF. CDR3 in DNA: TGTGCCAGCAGCTCCCCGACAGATAACTCTGGAAACACCATATATTTT. The rearrangement links TRBV7-8 to TRBJ1-3; a possible D gene is TRBD1 (5 bases). CDR1 SGHVS and CDR2 FQNEAQ come from the germline V gene. The CDR3 has 16 residues. The germline V and J ends were trimmed by 4 bases and 0 bases, with 13 bases remaining between them.

The chain joins TRBV28 to TRBJ1-4; the D gene is possibly TRBD1 (6 bases). Germline-derived CDR1 and CDR2 are MDHEN and SYDVKM. V gave up 8 bases and J gave up 7 bases, with 26 bases separating them. This CDR3 spans 17 amino acids. DNA for the CDR3: TGTGCCAGCGAACCCGGGACATCAGGGCCAGTAAGTGAAAAACTGTTTTTT. Protein: CASEPGTSGPVSEKLFF.

V usage is TRBV2 and J usage is TRBJ1-5; the match to TRBD1 covers 7 bases. CDR3 length: 15 amino acids. The V gene end was trimmed by 1 base and the J gene end by 2 bases; junction bases not matched to a gene: 2. Germline CDR1 and CDR2: SNHLY and FYNNEI. The CDR3 sequence: CASSEGQGGNQPQHF. In DNA form, the CDR3 reads TGTGCCAGCAGTGAAGGGCAGGGGGGCAATCAGCCCCAGCATTTT.